This T cell receptor beta chain comes out of a study of CD8 T cells in ankylosing spondylitis. Study observations and caveats: A TCR beta motif of about eight highly homologous variants appeared characteristic of ankylosing spondylitis blood. A CD8+ phenotype characterized the disease-linked clones, which were relatively rare in peripheral blood. From matched ankylosing spondylitis synovial fluid, disease-linked clones were reportedly recovered at significantly enriched levels.

At least ten counts were recorded for this clonotype. Its antigen is still unknown. Quantitative barcoded 5'-RACE was used to prepare TCR beta libraries. TCRdb processed the 5' RACE reads anew with MiXCR; each CDR3 protein has one entry. The repertoire holds some 120,000 distinct CDR3 sequences, roughly 13% seen once, with approximately 3.1% in the top ten. Trimming cost V 5 bases and J 2 bases, with 9 bases left between them. This CDR3 is 13 amino acids long. The chain has TRBV12-3 or TRBV12-4 and TRBJ1-2; tentatively, D is TRBD1 (5 bases). The sample taken for sequencing was blood, either unsorted or a sorted T cell fraction (not recorded which). The clonotype was recovered from a female donor with ankylosing spondylitis or in good health (not recorded which). The CDR3 region is CASSAQGNYGYTF. For the CDR3, the DNA is TGTGCCAGCAGTGCTCAGGGAAACTATGGCTACACCTTC.